Detailed here is one TCR beta chain. Trimming removed 11 bases from V and 0 bases from J; junction bases left unmatched: 12. Looked up from germline, CDR1 is LNHDA and CDR2 is SQIVND (reference sequence). The CDR3 runs to 15 residues. Source study methods: Quantification of nucleated cells was approximated via reference gene primer amplification. Produced via immunoSEQ multiplex PCR; TCRdb's table is partial and in-frame only. The V and J calls and clone size were taken over from that table, and D and trimming were inferred from the DNA. Of 250,000 to 300,000 clones in the sample, roughly 87% were seen once. This record comes from a study of blood T cell repertoires in COVID-19. Background on the study: The study drew acute and convalescent COVID-19 samples from the United States, Italy and Spain. Nucleic acid was either cDNA or gDNA, and it came from T cells, B-cell-depleted T cells, or PBMCs.

This sequence was found in a woman in her twenties or thirties with acute or convalescent COVID-19. V usage is TRBV19 and J usage is TRBJ2-7; 8 bases map to TRBD1. The sequenced material came from peripheral blood. The CDR3 DNA follows: TGTGCCGAGGGACAGGCCCAGGGGTACTCCTACGAGCAGTACTTC. This gives the protein CAEGQAQGYSYEQYF.